This T cell receptor (beta chain) was sequenced in a study of cytomegalovirus exposure and HLA in healthy donors (dated by TCRdb to 2016 to 2017). Some background on the complete study: In an earlier analysis of under 750 of the donors, less than 350 Gb of sequence data and about 110 million unique TCR beta sequences from 150 million to 200 million T cells were reported. Rather than using new phenotypic data, the later analysis identified candidate immune exposures from TCR beta sequences and from how often those sequences occurred across donors. A later genetic analysis used genome-wide SNP genotypes for about 60% of the roughly 700 donors, treating that subset as a discovery cohort. Both class I and class II loci were covered by HLA typing, at four-digit resolution. To decide whether each TCR beta V gene segment behaved as functional or pseudogenic, an earlier analysis of 587 of the donors relied on high-throughput TCR beta sequencing. The study combined high-throughput TCR immunosequencing, statistical association of individual TCRs with disease status, and machine learning to predict cytomegalovirus infection status. Every repertoire in the discovery cohort had been generated on one and the same sequencing platform. A few DR-DQ haplotypes were treated as single units for association and clustering because of strong linkage in the cohort. In a later analysis, previously published TCR beta repertoires from hundreds of donors were re-analyzed and high-resolution HLA genotyping was added so that TCR occurrence patterns could be studied. The number of donors typed differed by locus, with roughly 620-630 for A, B, C, DRB1 and DQB1, 522 for DQA1, 600 to 610 for DPA1, and 400 to 490 for DPB1. Besides the first cohort of approximately 710 subjects, a separate validation cohort made up of roughly 120 different subjects was used. An early release that covered about 600 HLA-typed donors contained approximately 320 gigabases of sequencing data and around 85 million unique TCR sequences. Using immunosequencing, the study profiled T cell repertoires from about 650 subjects and related those repertoires to cytomegalovirus serostatus. Among around 400 genotyped donors of the cohort, an average of roughly 230,000 unique TCR beta nucleotide sequences was sequenced per donor, of which 15% to 20% were non-productive. Donor age, sex, ethnicity and CMV serostatus were compiled together with the repertoire data. Of the 300 to 500 genotyped donors, 81% were placed in the genetic ancestry cluster associated with self-reported Caucasian donors. The aim of the study was to test whether cataloging public T cell receptors could identify signatures of past pathogen exposure.

V loses 7 bases of germline sequence and J loses 5 bases, and the interval between the two ends is 11 bases. Including cysteine and phenylalanine, the CDR3 has 12 amino acids. Left in the record is the CDR3 DNA by itself, 36 bases read in frame from the first base. CDR1 is given as MDHEN and CDR2 as SYDVKM, both from the germline V gene. The protocol used for the library was the immunoSEQ multiplex PCR assay. For the multiplex PCR, a mixture combining 60 forward primers for TCR Vbeta segments and 13 reverse primers for TCR Jbeta segments was used. The CDR3 region of rearranged TCR beta genes was amplified from genomic DNA with a multiplex PCR assay. Amplified TCR beta libraries were sequenced as 87-base-pair reads on the Illumina HiSeq System. The original pipeline was this. A later analysis counted approximately 84 million unique TCR beta chains across the 700 or so repertoires, and 9 million to 14 million of these chains were shared by at least two donors. Raw reads were error-corrected and collapsed into unique sequences by a nearest-neighbor algorithm in which closely related sequences were merged to remove PCR and sequencing errors. CDR3 sequences were aligned to IMGT reference sequences to assign V, D and J gene segments. For a sequence to be retained, a match of at least six nucleotides to both a V gene segment and a J gene segment was required. A rearrangement was called productive if the CDR3 had no stop codons and remained in frame with V and J, and every other rearrangement was called non-productive. CDR3 was defined by IMGT convention, running from the second conserved V-encoded cysteine to the conserved J-encoded phenylalanine. The earlier analysis of fewer than 700 of the donors excluded sequences that lacked an unambiguous match to a single V gene segment. In an earlier analysis of several hundred of the donors, V segments were called functional above 56.7% productive rearrangements and were called segregating when the between-donor standard deviation exceeded 5%. A statistical classification framework was built to diagnose cytomegalovirus status from the catalog of TCR beta chain sequences. A later analysis assigned V and J genes by comparing TCR nucleotide sequences with IMGT/GENE-DB human TR gene sequences. In a later analysis, CDR3 sequences and most-parsimonious VDJ recombination scenarios were assigned using the TCRdist pipeline. A later analysis defined each TCR beta chain by its CDR3 amino acid sequence plus V-gene family, and excluded reads lacking a unique V-gene family. In a later analysis, fewer than 600 highly shared, low-generation-probability nucleotide sequences were removed to address suspected cross-contamination and a sequencing artifact. In a later analysis, a clonal expansion index for each public chain was calculated from normalized within-repertoire ranks of inferred template counts. In a later analysis, generation probabilities were computed with a VDJ recombination model fitted to out-of-frame rearrangements, and the resulting probabilities were checked against IGoR. In a later analysis, TCR-TCR, TCR-HLA and TCR-CMV co-occurrence was scored with hypergeometric tests, and a repertoire-size bias correction was applied to TCR pairs. In a later analysis, false discovery rates were estimated by permuting HLA or CMV assignments 20 times. A later analysis grouped co-occurring TCRs with DBSCAN, adding TCRdist sequence similarity when clustering within HLA-allele-positive subsets. For co-occurrence clustering, repertoires with fewer than 30,000 or more than 120,000 public chains were excluded, along with roughly 5 repertoires with anomalous nucleotide sharing. The table comes from immuneACCESS by way of TCRdb, which keeps in-frame sequences with V and J called. Part of the clones is missing from these tables; in studies checked, under half for an unresolved V gene and the rest for unknown reasons. That table supplies the V and J calls and clone size; D and trimming were determined from the DNA. The sample table shows about 160,000 clones, and around 79% are seen once. 2.1% of the sample goes to the ten largest clones.

The cohort was made up of around 720 healthy bone marrow donors. At the time of sampling, every cohort member was nominally healthy, though immune exposures that went unrecorded were likely present. The donor tested CMV seronegative, placing the donor among the approximately 360 seronegative members of the cohort. Each donor provided a peripheral blood sample, and peripheral blood mononuclear cells were used for TCR beta sequencing. Genomic DNA extraction from the blood cell samples was performed with the Qiagen DNeasy Blood Extraction Kit. In regard to this clone: Its antigen has not been determined. It has no much larger one-base neighbor in the sample; base qualities were not kept.

What the authors observed across the whole study: A later analysis found that HLA-associated TCR beta chains were more clonally expanded and had lower generation probabilities than equally common non-associated chains. Linkage disequilibrium might explain the correlated functional status among segregating V segments, but an unknown experimental factor could not be ruled out. A later analysis found that TCR association rates varied across HLA loci, with DRB1 alleles showing the most associated TCRs and HLA-C alleles the fewest. According to the authors, the approach could potentially be generalized to other disease states and immunological phenotypes. Specific HLA alleles were associated with some 15,000 TCR beta sequences at a false discovery rate of 0.05 in a later analysis. Assigning TCR associations to individual alleles was difficult when HLA alleles, especially DR and DQ, strongly co-occurred. V-gene and J-gene trimming of TCR beta chains was associated with a missense DCLRE1C variant in a later genetic analysis, and the association was replicated in an independent cohort. Most TCR sequences were seen in very few donors, while some public TCRs were found in many individuals. Because HLA typing was unavailable for some donors at each locus, only the typed subset was used in association tests. In a later analysis, several top co-occurrence clusters were reported to appear linked to parvovirus B19, influenza, CMV and Epstein-Barr virus. The presence/absence analyses assumed that sequencing depth was roughly uniform across donors, and that assumption may not be true. The study listed 150 to 200 TCR beta chains as associated with cytomegalovirus. Some IMGT-functional V segments, including TRBV6-2 and TRBV6-3, could not be distinguished by the 87-base-pair reads and were therefore excluded. A few of the identified cytomegalovirus-associated TCR beta chains were confirmed in vitro to be specific for cytomegalovirus antigens. The cohort was sequenced for TCR beta chains only, and without alpha or paired-chain data the features that could be detected were limited. Most CMV-associated TCR beta chains appeared to be HLA-restricted in a later analysis, and the HLA associations seemed to be driven largely by CMV exposure. Broadly in line with IMGT annotations, most TCR beta V segments showed up in productive rearrangements about 87% or about 30% of the time in an earlier analysis of approximately 600 of the donors. Because counts were too low, some 16 rarely observed V segments, including chromosome 9 orphons, were excluded from the earlier analysis of some 590 of the donors. Immune exposure information for the cohort was limited to CMV serostatus. A group of highly shared sequence variants was considered likely to be a technical artifact of the sequencing pipeline. A later genetic analysis reported fewer N-insertions in productive TCRs among donors in an Asian-associated ancestry cluster than the roughly 650-donor mean. A further reported finding was that TCR beta sequences accurately predicted the HLA-A and HLA-B alleles for most subjects in the first cohort. The classifier was reported to diagnose cytomegalovirus status with high specificity and sensitivity in both the original and validation cohorts.

The chain was built from TRBV28 and TRBJ1-2; the D segment could be TRBD1, given 5 matching bases. Material: PBMCs. The receptor comes from a man aged 40-49 years in good health and CMV-seronegative. The CDR3 reads CASKDTKYGYTF. The bases are TGTGCCAGCAAGGACACAAAGTATGGCTACACCTTC.